Listed below are T cell receptor beta chains from one sample, sequenced in a study of shared clonotypes between healthy human individuals. Produced via immunoSEQ multiplex PCR; TCRdb's table is partial and in-frame only. The repertoire has about 960,000 clones, more than 75% of them found once; the top ten carry about 1.5%. Sample: memory CD4+ T cells sorted from blood. The source is a man younger than 30 in good health. CDR3s include the opening cysteine and the closing phenylalanine or tryptophan. D genes are given only for firm matches. Size is omitted from some rows. Given values are once, few, many or a class for expanded clones.

TRBJ1-3 TRBV11-2 - - TGTGCCAGCAGCTTATCGAGGGGGTCTGGAAACACCATATATTTT CASSLSRGSGNTIYF
TRBJ2-1 TRBV5-1 - once TGCGCCAGCAGCTTGGAACCGGTCTATGAGCAGTTCTTC CASSLEPVYEQFF
TRBJ1-1 TRBV10-3 - - TGTGCCATCGGAGTCAGGGACACTGAAGCTTTCTTT CAIGVRDTEAFF
TRBJ2-7 TRBV7-9 TRBD1 - TGTGCCAGCAGCTCCCGGACAGGGTACGAGCAGTACTTC CASSSRTGYEQYF
TRBJ2-3 TRBV15 TRBD2 - TGTGCCACCCCTCGGACTAGCGGTAGCACAGATACGCAGTATTTT CATPRTSGSTDTQYF
TRBJ2-7 TRBV7-6 TRBD2 - TGTGCCAGCAGTGCCGGGACTAGTTACTACGAGCAGTACTTC CASSAGTSYYEQYF
TRBJ1-1 TRBV10-3 TRBD1 - TGTGCCACAGAAGGAACAGGGGGCACTGAAGCTTTCTTT CATEGTGGTEAFF
TRBJ2-2 TRBV7-2 TRBD2 few TGTGCCAGCAGCTCCCCGGGACTAGCGGGCGGGGAGCTGTTTTTT CASSSPGLAGGELFF
TRBJ2-7 TRBV29-1 - few TGCAGCGCCATGATGGGGTACGAGCAGTACTTC CSAMMGYEQYF
TRBJ1-2 TRBV5-1 - - TGCGCCAGCAGCAGTTCGTCTCGGGGCTACACCTTC CASSSSSRGYTF
TRBJ1-2 TRBV6-6 - few TGTGCCAGCAGTTACCAGAACTATGGCTACACCTTC CASSYQNYGYTF
TRBJ1-6 TRBV7-7 - - TGTGCTAGCAGACTCTCGGGGCCCCAAGTGTATAATTCACCCCTCCACTTT CASRLSGPQVYNSPLHF
TRBJ2-5 TRBV5-1 TRBD2 few TGCGCCAGCAGCCCTGGAAGGGGTTCTAGCGGGGCAACCGTACGCCAAGAGACCCAGTACTTC CASSPGRGSSGATVRQETQYF
TRBJ1-5 TRBV27 - - TGTGCCAGTCCCCGCCCGGGCATCCAGCCCCAGCATTTT CASPRPGIQPQHF
TRBJ1-1 TRBV2 TRBD1 - TGTGCCACCCGGACAGGGGGGAACACTGAAGCTTTCTTT CATRTGGNTEAFF
TRBJ1-3 TRBV11-2 - - TGTGCCAGCAGCTTATATGAGACTCCGAGCTCTGGAAACACCATATATTTT CASSLYETPSSGNTIYF
TRBJ1-1 TRBV9 - few TGTGCCAGCAGCGTAAGACTGACGGACGAAGCTTTCTTT CASSVRLTDEAFF
TRBJ2-1 TRBV5-4 TRBD2 - TGTGCCAGCACAAAGCGGGAGTTACGGAATGAGCAGTTCTTC CASTKRELRNEQFF
TRBJ1-1 TRBV5-1 TRBD1 - TGCGCCAGCAGCATCCGACAGGGCAGAAACACTGAAGCTTTCTTT CASSIRQGRNTEAFF
TRBJ2-1 TRBV6-1 TRBD2 - TGTGCCAGCAATTTGGGGGGGGATTCAAAGGAGCAGTTCTTC CASNLGGDSKEQFF
TRBJ1-1 TRBV2 - - TGTGCCAGCAGTCCACAGGGTAAAGGGGACACTGAAGCTTTCTTT CASSPQGKGDTEAFF
TRBJ2-1 TRBV5-1 - - TGCGCCAGCAGCTTGGAACGGAATGAGCAGTTCTTC CASSLERNEQFF
TRBJ2-1 TRBV18 TRBD2 - TGTGCCAGCTCAATGGCGGGGGGCTACAATGAGCAGTTCTTC CASSMAGGYNEQFF
TRBJ2-1 TRBV6-1 - - TGTGCCAGCAAGGAATACAATGAGCAGTTCTTC CASKEYNEQFF
TRBJ2-5 TRBV29-1 - - TGCAGCGTTGACCCGCAGGGTGAGACCCAGTACTTC CSVDPQGETQYF
TRBJ2-5 TRBV10-2 TRBD2 - TGCGCCACTTCCCGGGGGGGAACAGGAGAGACCCAGTACTTC CATSRGGTGETQYF
TRBJ1-2 TRBV10-3 TRBD1 - TGTGCCATCAGTGAGTCACAGGGGCCCTATGGAGGCTACACCTTC CAISESQGPYGGYTF
TRBJ1-5 TRBV2 - - TGTGCCAGCAAAGACTTCAGCCTTAGCAATCAGCCCCAGCATTTT CASKDFSLSNQPQHF
TRBJ2-7 TRBV27 - - TGTGCCAGCAGTCGTATCGGAGGGTTGTACAGCGAGCAGTACTTC CASSRIGGLYSEQYF
TRBJ2-1 TRBV25-1 TRBD1 - TGTGCCAGCAGTCCCGACAGGGGGCGCAGCGGTGAGCAGTTCTTC CASSPDRGRSGEQFF
TRBJ2-5 TRBV7-9 - - TGTGCCAGCAGCTTAGCCGGGGCCCAAGAGACCCAGTACTTC CASSLAGAQETQYF
TRBJ1-2 TRBV18 - - TGTGCCAGCTCACCAGAGTTCGAAGGCTACACCTTC CASSPEFEGYTF
TRBJ1-3 TRBV25-1 - - TGTGCCAGCATTTTATACCGGGGGGAGAGGCCAAACACCATATATTTT CASILYRGERPNTIYF
TRBJ1-3 TRBV5-1 - few TGCGCCAGCAGCCCCGAAGACAGGCCTGGAAACACCATATATTTT CASSPEDRPGNTIYF
TRBJ2-7 TRBV6-1 - - TGTGCCACTCGGGGGAGTTCCTACGAGCAGTACTTC CATRGSSYEQYF
TRBJ2-7 TRBV12-5 TRBD1 - TGTGCTAGTGGTTTGGTATTTGGGACAGGGGCCTACGAGCAGTACTTC CASGLVFGTGAYEQYF
TRBJ1-1 TRBV5-6 - once TGTGCCAGCACCCATTACGGGACCCAGAACACTGAAGCTTTCTTT CASTHYGTQNTEAFF
TRBJ2-2 TRBV19 - once TGTGCCAGTACCAAGGGACTCCACACCGGGGAGCTGTTTTTT CASTKGLHTGELFF
TRBJ2-2 TRBV5-4 - - TGTGCCAGCAGCTTGGGAGGCAGGGGGAACACCGGGGAGCTGTTTTTT CASSLGGRGNTGELFF
TRBJ1-1 TRBV27 - - TGTGCCAGCAGTTTCGGGCCTGGGAACACTGAAGCTTTCTTT CASSFGPGNTEAFF
TRBJ2-7 TRBV7-2 TRBD2 - TGTGCCAGCAGCTTGTTAGCGGGAGGTAGGGGATACGAGCAGTACTTC CASSLLAGGRGYEQYF
TRBJ1-5 TRBV5-1 - - TGCGCCAGCAGCTTGGATGGGACTTCAAATCAGCCCCAGCATTTT CASSLDGTSNQPQHF
TRBJ2-5 TRBV10-3 - - TGTGCCATCAGTGACCGAGAGGGAGAGACCCAGTACTTC CAISDREGETQYF
TRBJ2-3 TRBV30 - - TGTGCCCGGAGCGAGGCAGCGCGCGGGGATACGCAGTATTTT CARSEAARGDTQYF
TRBJ2-5 TRBV30 - - TGTGCCTGGAGTGTACGCCGGCAGGAGACCCAGTACTTC CAWSVRRQETQYF
TRBJ2-5 TRBV5-8 - few TGTGCCAGCAGCCCGGGATGGGGGGAGACCCAGTACTTC CASSPGWGETQYF
TRBJ2-3 TRBV5-1 - - TGCGCCAGCAGGGGGGGTCAGAATTCAGATACGCAGTATTTT CASRGGQNSDTQYF
TRBJ2-1 TRBV19 - few TGTGCCAGTAGATTTCCAGGGATTACGGCCGACAATGAGCAGTTCTTC CASRFPGITADNEQFF
TRBJ1-6 TRBV10-3 - - TGTGCCATCAGTGAGTCGACGGTTGCTCGAAATTCACCCCTCCACTTT CAISESTVARNSPLHF
TRBJ2-7 TRBV19 - - TGTGCCAGTACCGCTTCGGGAACCGGGACCTACGAGCAGTACTTC CASTASGTGTYEQYF
TRBJ1-5 TRBV5-4 - - TGTGCCAGCAGCCTCCAAGGCGGGCAGTCACCCCAGCATTTT CASSLQGGQSPQHF
TRBJ2-7 TRBV10-3 - - TGTGCCATCAGTGATAGACTTTTGGGCGAGCAGTACTTC CAISDRLLGEQYF
TRBJ1-2 TRBV29-1 - - TGCAGCGTTGAACGACGGGACTATGGCTACACCTTC CSVERRDYGYTF